A single TCR beta chain is shown here with its context. Ten or more counts support this clonotype. Its antigen has not been determined. There are no base qualities to consult, and no much larger clone falls within one base. Amplification of TCR beta CDR3 regions was carried out from RNA transcripts. The TCR CDR3 was subjected to a first round of RT-PCR using the HTBI primer set and the Qiagen OneStep RT-PCR kit. Libraries were constructed in a second round of multiplex PCR, after which size selection and purification were carried out. Sequencing of the libraries was done on an Illumina HiSeq2000 using paired-end 100 bp reads. In the authors' own workflow: SOAPnuke was used to process the raw data, throwing out any read that contained adapters or uncalled bases, had a mean Phred below 15, or lacked an exact constant-primer or identifier match. High-quality paired reads were merged with COPE v1.2.5, and unique nucleotide sequences were defined as clonotypes. MiTCR v1.1 was used to align clonotypes to the IMGT TRBV, TRBD and TRBJ reference segments. The analysis was restricted to V-J combinations with a frequency above 0.0001, which together covered 98% to 99.2% of the repertoires. The TCS score was defined as the ratio of F50 (clonal expansion) to E x V (chaos), calculated using BLOSUM62-based TCRdist between CDR3 peptides within each V-J. Welch's t-statistics and random forest reduced around 510 V-J features to under 15, which were used in a naive Bayes classifier (R e1071). TCRdb cleaned the public reads at Q25 with fastp, built clones with MiXCR and kept in-frame beta chains. Each entry merges the rows of one CDR3 protein and shows their most common DNA and genes. The V and J calls, along with clone size, are taken from TCRdb and not from the paper's own processing. This sample comprises about 290,000 distinct CDR3 sequences, around 15% of them detected only once. 7.9% of the sample comes from the top ten.

These data originate in a study of T cells in Graves' hyperthyroidism and ophthalmopathy (dated by TCRdb to between 2019 and 2020). For the study in its entirety: Peripheral blood was sampled at the time of initial diagnosis, prior to any treatment. The 75 to 100 discovery patients were randomly split 7:3 into training and test sets. TCR Vbeta CDR3 sequencing of approximately 140 peripheral blood samples (under 45 ophthalmopathy, some 75 hyperthyroidism and some 17 progressor patients) is reported in the paper. After blood sampling, hyperthyroidism patients were treated with methimazole at a starting dose of 30 mg daily, and ophthalmopathy patients were treated with high-dose intravenous methylprednisolone. An independent validation cohort of 18 to 20 hyperthyroidism patients and approximately 16 patients who later progressed to ophthalmopathy tested prospective prediction of ophthalmopathy. To identify distinguishing TCR V-J signatures, a discovery cohort of 90 to 100 patients was used, comprising 43 with Graves' ophthalmopathy and approximately 58 with stable Graves' hyperthyroidism. In roughly six Graves' hyperthyroidism patients, the study also compared T-cell repertoires from thyroid tissue with T-cell repertoires from blood.

From the cysteine up to the phenylalanine, the CDR3 has a length of 14 residues. Only the CDR3 DNA is retained, 42 bases long and in frame from the first base. Here V drops 8 bases and J drops 2 bases, and the junction holds 9 bases not matched to any gene. Based on the germline V gene, the CDR1 and CDR2 sequences are SQVTM and ANQGSEA. General findings and caveats noted by the study authors: Most expanded thyroid clonotypes (frequency above 0.001) were also found in blood, which suggests that blood repertoires may mirror thyroid immune responses. A 13 V-J signature model separated ophthalmopathy from stable hyperthyroidism, with about 88% sensitivity and 81% to 83% specificity in cross-validation and 80%/75% in testing. Sample size was not statistically predetermined, and investigators were not blinded to group allocation. In validation, the model predicted progression to ophthalmopathy with just under 71% sensitivity and approximately 78% specificity, a median of about 6.7 months before onset.

A patient counted as having stable Graves' hyperthyroidism if no progression to ophthalmopathy occurred over 18 months of follow-up. Hyperthyroidism patients were newly diagnosed, had a disease duration of under 2 months, and were aged 18 to 65 years. The study excluded patients with uncontrolled infections, other autoimmune diseases, pregnancy or lactation. Diagnoses were established on the basis of clinical symptoms, serum thyroxine and TRAb, thyroid ultrasound, and orbital computed tomography. PBMCs were separated from 10 ml of fresh peripheral blood using Ficoll-Paque density gradient centrifugation. Total RNA was extracted using Trizol reagent, and RNA quality was assessed on an Agilent 2100 Bioanalyzer.

Sequencing was performed on blood. The source is a middle-aged woman with Graves' hyperthyroidism. Recombination linked TRBV29-1 to TRBJ2-7; TRBD1 fits 10 bases in the junction. The CDR3 region: CSIPKGTGAYEQYF. The DNA reads as follows: TGCAGCATACCGAAAGGGACAGGGGCCTACGAGCAGTACTTC.